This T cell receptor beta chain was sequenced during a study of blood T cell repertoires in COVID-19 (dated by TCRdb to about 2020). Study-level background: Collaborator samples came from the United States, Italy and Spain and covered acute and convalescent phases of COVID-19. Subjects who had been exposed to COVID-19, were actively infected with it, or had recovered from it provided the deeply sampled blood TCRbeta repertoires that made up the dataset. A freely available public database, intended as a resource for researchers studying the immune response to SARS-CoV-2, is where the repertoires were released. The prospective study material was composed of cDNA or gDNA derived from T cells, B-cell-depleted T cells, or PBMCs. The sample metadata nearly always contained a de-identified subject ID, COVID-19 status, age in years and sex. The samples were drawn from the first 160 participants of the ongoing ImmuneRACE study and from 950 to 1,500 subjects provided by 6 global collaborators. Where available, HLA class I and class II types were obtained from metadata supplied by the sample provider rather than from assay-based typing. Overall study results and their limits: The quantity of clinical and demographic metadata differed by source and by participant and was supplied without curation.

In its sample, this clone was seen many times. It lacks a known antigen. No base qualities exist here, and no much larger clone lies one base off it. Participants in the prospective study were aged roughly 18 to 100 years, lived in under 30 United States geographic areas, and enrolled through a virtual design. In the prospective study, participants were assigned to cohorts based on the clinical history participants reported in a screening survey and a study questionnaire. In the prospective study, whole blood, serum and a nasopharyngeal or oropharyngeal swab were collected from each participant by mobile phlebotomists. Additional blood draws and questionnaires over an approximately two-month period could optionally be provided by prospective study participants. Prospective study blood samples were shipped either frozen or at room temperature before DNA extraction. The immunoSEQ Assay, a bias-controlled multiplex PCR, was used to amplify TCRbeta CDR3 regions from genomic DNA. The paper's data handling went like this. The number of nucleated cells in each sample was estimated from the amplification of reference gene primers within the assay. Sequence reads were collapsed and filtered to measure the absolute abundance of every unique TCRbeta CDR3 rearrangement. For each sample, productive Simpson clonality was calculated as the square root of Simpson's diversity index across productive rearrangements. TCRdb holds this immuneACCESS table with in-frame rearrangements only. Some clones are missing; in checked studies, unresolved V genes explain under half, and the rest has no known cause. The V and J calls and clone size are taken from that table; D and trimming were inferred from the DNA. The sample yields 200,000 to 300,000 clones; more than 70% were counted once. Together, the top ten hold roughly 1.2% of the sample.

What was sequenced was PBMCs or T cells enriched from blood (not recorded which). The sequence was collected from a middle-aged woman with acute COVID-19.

Here is the DNA: TGTGCCATCAGTCCGACAGGGTTCGTATCTCTGGGGTACGAGCAGTACTTC. Its protein product is CAISPTGFVSLGYEQYF. This sequence uses TRBV10-3 and TRBJ2-7; TRBD1 fits 7 bases in the junction. V loses 5 bases at its end and J loses 4 bases; junction bases beyond the gene matches: 17. The germline V gene gives CDR1 as ENHRY and CDR2 as SYGVKD. The CDR3 runs 17 residues from the cysteine to the phenylalanine. Here the CDR3 DNA is all that survives: 51 bases in frame from base 1.